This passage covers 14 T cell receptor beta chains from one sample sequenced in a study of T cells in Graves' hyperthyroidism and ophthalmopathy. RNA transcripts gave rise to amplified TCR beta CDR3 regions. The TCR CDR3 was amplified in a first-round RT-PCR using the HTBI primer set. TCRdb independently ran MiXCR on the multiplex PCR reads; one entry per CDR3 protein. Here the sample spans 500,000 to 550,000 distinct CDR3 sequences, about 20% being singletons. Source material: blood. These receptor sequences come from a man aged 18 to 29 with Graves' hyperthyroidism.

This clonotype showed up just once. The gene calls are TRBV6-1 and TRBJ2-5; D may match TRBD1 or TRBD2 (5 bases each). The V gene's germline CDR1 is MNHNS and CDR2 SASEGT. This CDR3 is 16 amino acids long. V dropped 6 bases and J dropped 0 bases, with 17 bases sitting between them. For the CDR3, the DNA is TGTGCCAGCAGAACTCTTGGGACGCCGAACCAAGAGACCCAGTACTTC. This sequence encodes CASRTLGTPNQETQYF.

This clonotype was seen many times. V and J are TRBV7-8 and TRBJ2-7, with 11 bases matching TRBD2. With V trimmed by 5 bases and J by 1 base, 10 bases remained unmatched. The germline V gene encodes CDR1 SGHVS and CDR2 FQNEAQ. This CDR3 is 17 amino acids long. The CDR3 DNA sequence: TGTGCCAGCAGCCAAACGGGACTAGCGGAATGGTCCTACGAGCAGTACTTC. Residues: CASSQTGLAEWSYEQYF.

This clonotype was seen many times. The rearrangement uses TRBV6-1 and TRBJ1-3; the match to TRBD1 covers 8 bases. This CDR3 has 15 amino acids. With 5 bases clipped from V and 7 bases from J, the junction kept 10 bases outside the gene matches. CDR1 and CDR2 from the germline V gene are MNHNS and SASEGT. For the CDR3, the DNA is TGTGCCAGCAGTCCCCTGGCAGGGGGCTTGAACACCATATATTTT. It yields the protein CASSPLAGGLNTIYF.

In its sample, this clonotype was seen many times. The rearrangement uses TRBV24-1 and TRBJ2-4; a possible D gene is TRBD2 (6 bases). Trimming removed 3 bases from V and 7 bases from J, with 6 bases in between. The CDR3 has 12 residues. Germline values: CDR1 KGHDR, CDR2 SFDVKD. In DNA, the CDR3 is TGTGCCACCAGTGATCGGGGGAACATTCAGTACTTC. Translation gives CATSDRGNIQYF.

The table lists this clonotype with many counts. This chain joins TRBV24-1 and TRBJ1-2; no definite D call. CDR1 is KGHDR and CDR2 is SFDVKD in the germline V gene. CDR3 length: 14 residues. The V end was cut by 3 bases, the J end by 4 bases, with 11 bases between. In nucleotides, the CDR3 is TGTGCCACCAGTGATCCTCAGATACCCTATGGCTACACCTTC. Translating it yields CATSDPQIPYGYTF.

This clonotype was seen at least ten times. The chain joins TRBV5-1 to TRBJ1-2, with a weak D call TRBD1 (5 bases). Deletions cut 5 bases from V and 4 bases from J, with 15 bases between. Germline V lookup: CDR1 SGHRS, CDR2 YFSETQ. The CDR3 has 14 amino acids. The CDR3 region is CASSPVGDGYGYTF. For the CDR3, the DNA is TGCGCCAGCAGTCCCGTGGGGGATGGCTATGGCTACACCTTC.

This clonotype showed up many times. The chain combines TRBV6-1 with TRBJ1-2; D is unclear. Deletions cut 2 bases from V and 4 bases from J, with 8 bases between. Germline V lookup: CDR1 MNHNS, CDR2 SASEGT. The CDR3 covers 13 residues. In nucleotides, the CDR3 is TGTGCCAGCAGTGAAAGACCGTCCTATGGCTACACCTTC. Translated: CASSERPSYGYTF.

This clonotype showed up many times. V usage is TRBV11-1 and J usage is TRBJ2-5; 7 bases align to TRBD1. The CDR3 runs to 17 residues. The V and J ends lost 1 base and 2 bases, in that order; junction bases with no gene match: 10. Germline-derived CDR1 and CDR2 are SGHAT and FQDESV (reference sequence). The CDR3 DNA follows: TGTGCCAGCAGCTTAGTACTCGGGACAGTGGGTCAAGAGACCCAGTACTTC. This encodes CASSLVLGTVGQETQYF.

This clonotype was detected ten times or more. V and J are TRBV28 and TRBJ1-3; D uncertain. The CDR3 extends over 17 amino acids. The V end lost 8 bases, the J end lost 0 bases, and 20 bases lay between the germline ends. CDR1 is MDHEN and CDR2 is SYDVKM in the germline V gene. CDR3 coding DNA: TGTGCCAGCGTGCCGGCCCCATTCCCCTACTCTGGAAACACCATATATTTT. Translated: CASVPAPFPYSGNTIYF.

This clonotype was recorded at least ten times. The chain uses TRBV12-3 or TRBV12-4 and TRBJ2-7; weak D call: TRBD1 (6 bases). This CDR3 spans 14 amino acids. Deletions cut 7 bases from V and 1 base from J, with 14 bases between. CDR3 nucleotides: TGTGCCAGCAACATTGCAGGGGTTTCCTACGAGCAGTACTTC. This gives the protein CASNIAGVSYEQYF.

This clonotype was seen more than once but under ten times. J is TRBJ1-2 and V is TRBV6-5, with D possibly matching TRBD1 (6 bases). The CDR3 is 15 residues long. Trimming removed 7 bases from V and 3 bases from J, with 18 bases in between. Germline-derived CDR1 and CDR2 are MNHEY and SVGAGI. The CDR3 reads CASIMRGRTDYGYTF. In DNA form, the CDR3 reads TGTGCCAGCATTATGAGGGGACGGACAGACTATGGCTACACCTTC.

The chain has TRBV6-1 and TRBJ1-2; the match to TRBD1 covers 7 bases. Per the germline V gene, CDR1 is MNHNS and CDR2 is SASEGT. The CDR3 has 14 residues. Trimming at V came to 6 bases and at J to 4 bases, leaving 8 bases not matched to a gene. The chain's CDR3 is CASSPQGGSYGYTF. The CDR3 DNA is TGTGCCAGCAGCCCCCAGGGGGGGAGCTATGGCTACACCTTC.

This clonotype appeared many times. The chain's CDR3 is CASSSLSRDRHLSPLHF. The CDR3 coding sequence is TGTGCCAGCAGCTCCCTTAGCCGGGACAGACATCTTTCACCCCTCCACTTT. The chain links TRBV12-3 or TRBV12-4 to TRBJ1-6; TRBD1 matches 7 bases. V shed 6 bases, J shed 9 bases, and the junction held 17 bases outside the gene matches. This CDR3 contains 17 residues.

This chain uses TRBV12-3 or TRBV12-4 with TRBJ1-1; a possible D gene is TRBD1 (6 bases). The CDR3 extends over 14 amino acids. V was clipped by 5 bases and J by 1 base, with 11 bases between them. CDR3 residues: CASSLLTGNTEAFF. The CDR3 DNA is TGTGCCAGCAGTCTTCTGACAGGGAACACTGAAGCTTTCTTT.